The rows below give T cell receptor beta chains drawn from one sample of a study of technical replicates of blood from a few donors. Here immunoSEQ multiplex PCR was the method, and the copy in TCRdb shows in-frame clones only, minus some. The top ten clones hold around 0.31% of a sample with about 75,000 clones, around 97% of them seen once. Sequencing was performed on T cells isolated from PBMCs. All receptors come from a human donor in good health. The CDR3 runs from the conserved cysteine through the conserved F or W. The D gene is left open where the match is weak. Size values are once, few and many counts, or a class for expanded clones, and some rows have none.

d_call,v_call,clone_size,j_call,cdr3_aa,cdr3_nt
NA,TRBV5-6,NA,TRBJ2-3,CASSWTVRLGSTDTQYF,TGTGCCAGCAGCTGGACTGTGAGACTAGGGAGCACAGATACGCAGTATTTT
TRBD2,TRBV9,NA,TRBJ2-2,CASSPALAANTGELFF,TGTGCCAGCAGCCCCGCCCTAGCGGCGAACACCGGGGAGCTGTTTTTT
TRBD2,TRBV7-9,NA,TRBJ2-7,CASSAWTSEYEQYF,TGTGCCAGCAGCGCCTGGACTAGCGAATACGAGCAGTACTTC
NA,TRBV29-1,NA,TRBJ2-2,CSVVLMLNTGELFF,TGCAGCGTTGTACTTATGCTGAACACCGGGGAGCTGTTTTTT
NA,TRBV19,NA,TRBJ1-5,CASTILGQNNQPQHF,TGTGCCAGTACCATACTCGGACAGAACAATCAGCCCCAGCATTTT
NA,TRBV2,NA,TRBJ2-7,CASSLTEGRSYEQYF,TGTGCCAGCTCCCTAACAGAGGGCAGGTCCTACGAGCAGTACTTC
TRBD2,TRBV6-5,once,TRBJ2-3,CASSSQGLAGGDTQYF,TGTGCCAGCAGTTCCCAGGGACTAGCGGGAGGGGATACGCAGTATTTT
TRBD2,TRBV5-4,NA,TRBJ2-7,CASSLSGIAYEQYF,TGTGCCAGCAGCCTCAGCGGGATAGCCTACGAGCAGTACTTC
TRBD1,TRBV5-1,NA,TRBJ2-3,CASSWGTGQGAKDTQYF,TGCGCCAGCAGCTGGGGGACGGGACAGGGGGCTAAGGATACGCAGTATTTT
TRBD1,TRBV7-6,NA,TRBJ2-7,CASSPFRTGKVEQYF,TGTGCCAGCAGCCCCTTCCGGACAGGGAAAGTCGAGCAGTACTTC